The clone carrying this T cell receptor beta chain was seen ten or more times. Its specificity is not known. These data are taken from a study of neurological immune-mediated disorders. The length of the CDR3 is 15 residues. Germline CDR1 SGDLS, CDR2 YYNGEE. The V gene end was trimmed by 2 bases and the J gene end by 4 bases; junction bases not matched to a gene: 2. Study conclusions and caveats: HTLV-1-associated myelopathy ranked highest for TCR clonal expansion and multiple sclerosis lowest, beneath healthy controls.

TCRdb reprocessed the 5' RACE reads with MiXCR, giving one entry per CDR3 protein. The sample has 20,000 to 25,000 distinct CDR3 sequences, about 10% seen once. The chain employs TRBV9 and TRBJ2-1; 11 bases map to TRBD2. Material for sequencing was PBMCs. The TCR comes from a woman aged 60-75 years with HTLV-1-associated myelopathy (HAM/TSP). CDR3 in DNA: TGTGCCAGCAGCGTTGGGACTAGCGGTTACAATGAGCAGTTCTTC. Amino acids: CASSVGTSGYNEQFF.